The sequence of this TCR beta chain was determined in a study of shared clonotypes between healthy human individuals. CDR1 and CDR2 (germline): SGHTA, FQGTGA. J was trimmed by 6 bases and V by 5 bases; bases with no gene match: 6. The CDR3 spans 15 residues. This clone appeared once. Its antigen is as yet unknown. Whole-study results and caveats: Clonotype sharing among donors was thought likely to change with sequencing depth.

On ten immunoSEQ deep assay plates, unsorted PBMC DNA was sequenced. Original processing methods: ImmunoSEQ junction-only sequences lacked quality scores, so their filtering differed. The assay was immunoSEQ multiplex PCR, and TCRdb's table has in-frame clones only and misses some. That table is the source of V, J and clone size, and D and trimming were worked out from the DNA. The sample includes fewer than 600,000 clones, 70% to 80% seen only once; the top ten take about 12%. The TCR was taken from a middle-aged woman in good health. Some clones in this sample may be carry-over from other donors' samples. Sequencing input: PBMCs. The genes are TRBV7-3 and TRBJ2-3, with 12 bases fitting TRBD2. This CDR3 reads CASSPGLAGRDTQYF. CDR3 nucleotides: TGTGCCAGCAGCCCAGGACTAGCGGGAAGGGATACGCAGTATTTT.